The 27 T cell receptor beta chains given below trace back to one sample, sequenced in a study of T-cell reconstitution after alpha-beta-depleted transplantation in children. It was with unique molecular identifiers that the TCRbeta library was prepared. Using its own MiXCR run on the PCR reads, TCRdb lists one record per CDR3 protein. The sample has 530,000 or so distinct CDR3 sequences; 27% are singletons. The sequences come from PBMCs, collected before TCRalphabeta/CD19-depleted stem cell transplant. The receptors derive from a boy younger than two with Wiskott-Aldrich syndrome, due to receive a stem cell transplant.

The chain uses TRBV20-1 and TRBJ2-5, with D perhaps TRBD2 (5 bases). This CDR3 comprises 11 residues. V gave up 7 bases and J gave up 7 bases, with 13 bases separating them. From germline, CDR1 is DFQATT and CDR2 SNEGSKA (reference sequence). Here the CDR3 DNA reads TGCAGTGTGAAAGCCGGAGGGACCCAGTACTTC. It encodes CSVKAGGTQYF.

This clonotype occurred a few times. The chain has TRBV9 and TRBJ2-7, with 10 bases aligning to TRBD2. Germline loops: CDR1 SGDLS, CDR2 YYNGEE. CDR3 length: 16 residues. V gave up 0 bases and J gave up 6 bases; unmatched junction bases: 9. The CDR3 DNA reads as TGTGCCAGCAGCGTAGGGGCTAGCGGGAGCGCTGGCGAGCAGTACTTC. Protein sequence: CASSVGASGSAGEQYF.

The chain has TRBV20-1 and TRBJ2-3; 8 bases are shared with TRBD1. Germline loops: CDR1 DFQATT, CDR2 SNEGSKA (reference sequence). The CDR3 length is 17 residues. V lost 3 bases, J lost 3 bases, and 14 bases stayed unmatched. CDR3 sequence (DNA): TGCAGTGCTAGGCCCCTGGACAGGGTATTTTGGACAGATACGCAGTATTTT. Residues: CSARPLDRVFWTDTQYF.

This clonotype was found a few times. The rearrangement links TRBV20-1 to TRBJ2-1; tentatively, D is TRBD2 (6 bases). The CDR3 extends over 11 amino acids. V shed 5 bases and J shed 12 bases, with 14 bases lying between them. Germline CDR1 DFQATT, CDR2 SNEGSKA (reference sequence). CDR3 nucleotide sequence: TGCAGTGCTTCGGACTACGGGGGGCAGTTCTTC. It translates to CSASDYGGQFF.

The chain links TRBV10-2 to TRBJ1-5; the match to TRBD1 covers 8 bases. The V and J ends lost 4 bases and 9 bases, in that order; junction bases with no gene match: 8. The CDR3 loop spans 14 amino acids. CDR1 WSHSY and CDR2 SAAADI come from the germline V gene. The CDR3: CASSGPDRVGPQHF. The CDR3 DNA is TGCGCCAGCAGTGGCCCGGACAGGGTAGGGCCCCAGCATTTT.

This clonotype came up a few times. This chain links TRBV29-1 with TRBJ2-7, with 10 positions matching TRBD2. The V gene end was trimmed by 8 bases and the J gene end by 5 bases; junction bases not matched to a gene: 6. Germline V CDR1 and CDR2: SQVTM, ANQGSEA. CDR3 length: 12 amino acids. The DNA of the CDR3 is TGCAGCTTCAGGGGACTAGCGAACGAGCAGTACTTC. Amino acid sequence: CSFRGLANEQYF.

V and J are TRBV5-1 and TRBJ2-1, with D possibly TRBD2 on 6 matching bases. The germline CDR1 and CDR2 sequences are SGHRS and YFSETQ. This CDR3 spans 15 amino acids. With 2 bases removed from V and 8 bases from J, the gap between germline ends came to 17 bases. The CDR3 bases are TGCGCCAGCAGCTTTCGGGACTGGAGTTTGTATGAGCAGTTCTTC. Translated: CASSFRDWSLYEQFF.

The chain employs TRBV12-3 or TRBV12-4 and TRBJ2-7; D is possibly TRBD1 or TRBD2 (5 bases each). The CDR3 has 16 residues. V lost 6 bases to trimming and J lost 1 base, with 19 bases between them. The CDR3 region has the DNA TGTGCCAGCAGCTCCGGGACGGAGACCTTTTCCTACGAGCAGTACTTC. This encodes CASSSGTETFSYEQYF.

The genes are TRBV5-6 and TRBJ2-7; 7 positions match TRBD2. V lost 3 bases, J lost 3 bases, and 3 bases stayed unmatched. Germline V gene sequence: CDR1 SGHDT, CDR2 YYEEEE. There are 13 residues in the CDR3. CDR3 nucleotides: TGTGCCAGCAGCTGGACTAGAGGCTACGAGCAGTACTTC. Its protein is CASSWTRGYEQYF. The full variable domain, with the rest looked up from reference TRBV5-6 and TRBJ2-7, is DAGVTQSPTHLIKTRGQQVTLRCSPKSGHDTVSWYQQALGQGPQFIFQYYEEEERQRGNFPDRFSGHQFPNYSSELNVNALLLGDSALYLCASSWTRGYEQYFGPGTRLTVT.

The genes are TRBV10-2 and TRBJ1-5; D may be TRBD1 (6 bases). This CDR3 is built from 13 residues. Germline V lookup: CDR1 WSHSY, CDR2 SAAADI. V gave up 10 bases and J gave up 9 bases, with 19 bases separating them. In DNA form, the CDR3 reads TGCGCCACAACTGGGGACACCCTCGTGCCCCAGCATTTT. The encoded protein is CATTGDTLVPQHF.

This clonotype was counted only a few times. The chain couples TRBV24-1 to TRBJ1-5; perhaps TRBD1 as D (5 bases). CDR1 is KGHDR and CDR2 is SFDVKD in the germline V gene. Trimming pared 5 bases from V and 4 bases from J, leaving 11 bases between. The CDR3 is 14 residues long. For the CDR3, the DNA is TGTGCCACCAGTGGTAAACAGGAGAATCAGCCCCAGCATTTT. Protein product: CATSGKQENQPQHF.

This clonotype was found a few times. The rearrangement joins TRBV20-1 to TRBJ2-1; either TRBD1 or TRBD2 may fit D (5 bases each). Trimming stripped 3 bases from V and 3 bases from J, with 12 bases between. The length of the CDR3 is 14 residues. Germline CDR1 is DFQATT and CDR2 is SNEGSKA (reference sequence). The chain's CDR3 is CSASGGSDYNEQFF. In DNA, the CDR3 is TGCAGTGCTAGTGGGGGTTCCGACTACAATGAGCAGTTCTTC.

There are a few counts of this clonotype. The chain uses TRBV10-2 and TRBJ2-3; D gene ambiguous. Trimming shortened V by 0 bases and J by 9 bases, and 10 bases separated the two germline ends. This CDR3 has 13 amino acids. The germline V gene encodes CDR1 WSHSY and CDR2 SAAADI. CDR3: CASSESGYSTQYF. The CDR3 bases are TGCGCCAGCAGTGAGTCTGGCTATTCAACGCAGTATTTT.

This clonotype showed up just a few times. J is TRBJ2-2 and V is TRBV5-1, with 9 bases that match TRBD1. This CDR3 contains 15 residues. In germline, CDR1 is SGHRS, CDR2 YFSETQ. J gave up 3 bases and V 3 bases, and 3 bases lay outside the gene matches. The CDR3 region is CASSWGQGYTGELFF. CDR3 coding DNA: TGCGCCAGCAGCTGGGGACAGGGCTACACCGGGGAGCTGTTTTTT.

The V gene is TRBV25-1, the J gene TRBJ2-1; 11 bases match TRBD2. This CDR3 region has 15 residues. V trimming: 5 bases; J trimming: 7 bases; junction bases outside the gene matches: 7. Germline CDR1 reads MGHDK; CDR2 reads SYGVNS. The CDR3 DNA reads as TGTGCCAGCAGTAAACTAGCGGGAGTACTTAATGAGCAGTTCTTC. It encodes CASSKLAGVLNEQFF.

This clonotype appeared a few times. V is TRBV29-1 and J is TRBJ1-4; D is possibly TRBD1 (6 bases). The CDR3 is made up of 14 amino acids. Per germline, CDR1 SQVTM and CDR2 ANQGSEA. The V end was cut by 7 bases, the J end by 4 bases, with 16 bases between. The CDR3 protein is CSAATGYNNEKLFF. DNA of the CDR3: TGCAGCGCTGCCACAGGGTATAATAATGAAAAACTGTTTTTT.

This clonotype was observed a few times. V usage is TRBV10-3 and J usage is TRBJ2-7, with 11 bases fitting TRBD1. V gave up 0 bases and J gave up 7 bases; unmatched junction bases: 5. The CDR3 spans 15 residues. The germline CDR1 and CDR2 sequences are ENHRY and SYGVKD. CDR3 DNA sequence: TGTGCCATCAGTGAGTCAGGGACAGGGGGGATGGAGCAGTACTTC. Protein product: CAISESGTGGMEQYF.

This clonotype has just one count. The V gene is TRBV5-1, the J gene TRBJ2-1; D perhaps matches TRBD2 (6 bases). The CDR3 runs to 13 residues. The V and J ends lost 7 bases and 7 bases respectively, with 15 bases between them. Germline V gene data show CDR1 as SGHRS and CDR2 as YFSETQ. CDR3 in amino acids: CASGLLGFNEQFF. CDR3 in DNA: TGCGCCAGCGGACTACTAGGATTTAATGAGCAGTTCTTC.

In this sample, this clonotype turned up a few times. V gene TRBV9 combines with J gene TRBJ2-7, with TRBD2 matching over 10 bases. The CDR3 has 14 amino acids. Germline V gene lookup returns CDR1 SGDLS and CDR2 YYNGEE. Losses at the gene ends were 7 bases for V and 0 bases for J; bases not matched to a gene: 4. CDR3 loop: CASARTSGSYEQYF. DNA of the CDR3: TGTGCCAGCGCCAGGACTAGCGGCTCCTACGAGCAGTACTTC.

This clonotype has only a few counts. The chain links TRBV9 to TRBJ2-5; tentative D call: TRBD1 (8 bases). The ends were cut back, 3 bases at V and 2 bases at J, with 17 bases in the middle. Germline V CDR1 and CDR2: SGDLS, YYNGEE. This CDR3 contains 16 residues. The CDR3: CASSGGQGGAQETQYF. For the CDR3, the DNA is TGTGCCAGCAGCGGCGGACAGGGAGGGGCTCAAGAGACCCAGTACTTC.

V is TRBV6-1 and J is TRBJ2-1, with TRBD2 matching 13 bases. The V gene's germline CDR1 is MNHNS and CDR2 SASEGT. With V trimmed by 7 bases and J by 7 bases, 4 bases remained unmatched. The CDR3 is made up of 14 amino acids. The CDR3 region has the DNA TGTGCCAGCAAGGGACTAGCGGGAATGAATGAGCAGTTCTTC. It yields the protein CASKGLAGMNEQFF.

The chain employs TRBV20-1 and TRBJ2-5, with 7 bases identical to TRBD1. CDR1 is DFQATT and CDR2 is SNEGSKA in the germline V gene (reference sequence). Trimming removed 4 bases from V and 2 bases from J; junction bases left unmatched: 10. CDR3 length: 15 amino acids. The CDR3 here is CSATQGVARQETQYF. The CDR3 region has the DNA TGCAGTGCTACCCAGGGGGTAGCGCGACAAGAGACCCAGTACTTC.

The chain carries TRBV6-2 or TRBV6-3 and TRBJ2-5; 11 nucleotides agree with TRBD2. The germline V gene encodes CDR1 MNHEY and CDR2 SVGEGT. The CDR3 contains 15 residues. With 2 bases clipped from V and 5 bases from J, the junction kept 4 bases outside the gene matches. The CDR3 nucleotides read TGTGCCAGCAGTTACCAAGTAGCGGGAGGGGAGACCCAGTACTTC. Translation: CASSYQVAGGETQYF.

The sample holds a few counts of this clonotype. The V call is TRBV15, the J call TRBJ2-1; 7 bases align to TRBD1. Germline V lookup: CDR1 LNHNV, CDR2 YYDKDF (reference sequence). This CDR3 region has 15 residues. Trimming took 4 bases from V and 7 from J; bases not matched to a gene: 10. The CDR3 reads CATSMTGIGRNEQFF. CDR3 sequence (DNA): TGTGCCACCAGCATGACAGGGATAGGAAGAAATGAGCAGTTCTTC.

The CDR3 loop reads CASRVLAGGLDTQYF. The DNA of the CDR3 is TGTGCCAGCAGAGTTCTAGCGGGAGGGTTGGATACGCAGTATTTT. The J gene is TRBJ2-3, the V gene TRBV6-1; 12 bases match TRBD2. Looked up from germline, CDR1 is MNHNS and CDR2 is SASEGT. With 6 bases clipped from V and 6 bases from J, the junction kept 7 bases outside the gene matches. The CDR3 consists of 15 residues.

The V gene is TRBV6-1, the J gene TRBJ2-7, with 7 nucleotides matching TRBD1. CDR1 is MNHNS and CDR2 is SASEGT in the germline V gene. J lost 3 bases, V lost 7 bases, and 9 bases had no gene match. This CDR3 is 14 amino acids long. The CDR3 coding sequence is TGTGCCAGCACTAGGGGATACAGGGGCTACGAGCAGTACTTC. This sequence encodes CASTRGYRGYEQYF.

This clonotype occurred a few times. The chain carries TRBV20-1 and TRBJ2-2, with TRBD1 matching 8 bases. CDR3 size: 14 residues. V lost 5 bases and J lost 6; bases outside the gene matches: 8. The germline CDR1 and CDR2 sequences are DFQATT and SNEGSKA (reference sequence). CDR3 region: CSASGQGGSGELFF. The CDR3 DNA sequence: TGCAGTGCTTCTGGACAGGGAGGTTCCGGGGAGCTGTTTTTT.